These 32 T cell receptor beta chains came from one sample sequenced in a study of cytomegalovirus exposure and HLA in healthy donors. 60 Vbeta and 13 Jbeta primers were used in PCR. Clones were sequenced by immunoSEQ multiplex PCR, and TCRdb holds only the in-frame ones, with some missing. Here the sample spans roughly 200,000 clones, around 80% being singletons. Sequencing input: PBMCs. The receptors were sampled from a woman aged 60-75 years in good health and CMV-seropositive.

The sample holds a few counts of this clone. V usage is TRBV27 and J usage is TRBJ2-2, with D perhaps TRBD1 (6 bases). This CDR3 comprises 15 residues. The germline V gene has CDR1 MNHEY and CDR2 SMNVEV (reference sequence). Trimming left V 5 bases short and J 4 bases short, with 14 bases between. The CDR3 bases are TGTGCCAGCAGTCCCCAGGGGATGGTCACCGGGGAGCTGTTTTTT. This encodes CASSPQGMVTGELFF.

Here the CDR3 reads CASSLRTRFDEQFF. CDR3 bases: TGCGCCAGCAGCTTGAGGACAAGATTCGATGAGCAGTTCTTC. The rearrangement joins TRBV5-1 to TRBJ2-1, with D perhaps TRBD1 (5 bases). The CDR3 covers 14 residues. Looked up from germline, CDR1 is SGHRS and CDR2 is YFSETQ. V was cut by 1 base and J by 8 bases, with 13 bases left in between.

This chain joins TRBV30 and TRBJ2-1; 12 nucleotides line up with TRBD2. V lost 4 bases to trimming and J lost 6 bases; unmatched junction nucleotides: 7. In germline, CDR1 is GTSNPN, CDR2 SVGIG (reference sequence). This CDR3 spans 15 amino acids. The chain's CDR3 is CAWTLGLAGLNEQFF. DNA of the CDR3: TGTGCCTGGACACTCGGACTAGCGGGACTCAATGAGCAGTTCTTC.

To note about this clone: Other DNA sequences of this sample code for an identical CDR3. This sequence joins TRBV7-9 and TRBJ2-1; 14 nucleotides match TRBD2. The V and J ends lost 6 bases and 9 bases, in that order; junction bases with no gene match: 13. Germline CDR1 SEHNR, CDR2 FQNEAQ (reference sequence). This CDR3 has 17 amino acids. The CDR3 bases are TGTGCCAGCAGTTCCAAGAAGGGACTAGCGGGAGTAGTTGAGCAGTTCTTC. This encodes CASSSKKGLAGVVEQFF.

The rearrangement links TRBV11-3 to TRBJ2-1; TRBD2 matches 11 bases. This CDR3 has 15 amino acids. Trimming removed 5 bases from V and 3 bases from J; junction bases left unmatched: 3. Germline-derived CDR1 and CDR2 are SGHNT and YENEEA. The CDR3 region is CASSPGLAGYNEQFF. In DNA form, the CDR3 reads TGTGCCAGCAGCCCTGGACTAGCGGGCTACAATGAGCAGTTCTTC.

The chain links TRBV30 to TRBJ2-5; unclear D gene. The V and J ends lost 0 bases and 3 bases respectively, with 11 bases between them. The germline V gene encodes CDR1 GTSNPN and CDR2 SVGIG (reference sequence). CDR3 length: 14 amino acids. CDR3 loop: CAWSVRGVEETQYF. The CDR3 coding sequence is TGTGCCTGGAGTGTACGCGGAGTAGAAGAGACCCAGTACTTC.

This chain uses TRBV5-1 with TRBJ2-1; 9 nucleotides align to TRBD2. Germline assignment: CDR1 SGHRS and CDR2 YFSETQ. The ends lost 1 base at V and 2 bases at J; junction bases unmatched: 7. This CDR3 comprises 17 residues. The CDR3 protein is CASSLLTGTSTYNEQFF. The CDR3, as DNA: TGCGCCAGCAGCTTGTTAACCGGGACTAGCACCTACAATGAGCAGTTCTTC.

This sequence joins TRBV6-1 and TRBJ2-5; 9 bases are a match to TRBD2. This CDR3 has 15 residues. CDR1 and CDR2 (germline): MNHNS, SASEGT. J was trimmed by 8 bases and V by 6 bases; bases with no gene match: 13. CDR3 DNA: TGTGCCAGCAGGAAGGGTAGCGGGGGTCAGGAAACCCAGTACTTC. It codes for CASRKGSGGQETQYF.

The chain links TRBV7-8 to TRBJ2-1, with D possibly matching TRBD1 (6 bases). The CDR3 contains 12 residues. V was shortened by 5 bases and J by 10 bases, with 12 bases between the two germline ends. Germline values: CDR1 SGHVS, CDR2 FQNEAQ. This chain's CDR3 is CASSLDRREQFF. Here the CDR3 DNA reads TGTGCCAGCAGCCTGGACAGAAGGGAGCAGTTCTTC.

This rearrangement joins TRBV5-1 to TRBJ2-2; D is possibly TRBD2 (5 bases). The CDR3 runs to 16 residues. Germline lookup yields CDR1 SGHRS and CDR2 YFSETQ. Trimming took off 3 bases at V and 0 bases at J, with 12 bases between the two ends. In nucleotides, the CDR3 is TGCGCCAGCAGCTCCCGTGGAGGCTCGAACACCGGGGAGCTGTTTTTT. This codes for CASSSRGGSNTGELFF.

This clone was detected a few times. This chain links TRBV7-2 with TRBJ2-5, with a tentative D call TRBD2 (6 bases). Germline V gene sequence: CDR1 SGHTA, CDR2 FQGNSA. The CDR3 is 14 residues long. V lost 10 bases and J lost 5, with 20 bases in between. CDR3 coding DNA: TGTGCCACTCGGGCACCGGGGGAATGGGAGACCCAGTACTTC. Its translation is CATRAPGEWETQYF.

This chain uses TRBV11-3 with TRBJ2-1; weak D call: TRBD2 (6 bases). The CDR3 runs 15 residues. CDR1 is SGHNT and CDR2 is YENEEA in the germline V gene. V lost 5 bases, J lost 5 bases, and 16 bases lay in between. The CDR3 is CASSPHGSTDNEQFF. The CDR3 DNA is TGTGCCAGCAGCCCTCACGGGAGTACGGACAATGAGCAGTTCTTC.

This chain uses TRBV7-2 with TRBJ2-5, with TRBD1 matching 10 bases. Germline V CDR1 and CDR2: SGHTA, FQGNSA. The CDR3 is 14 amino acids. J was trimmed by 5 bases and V by 4 bases; bases with no gene match: 4. CDR3 residues: CASSSGTGVETQYF. The CDR3 DNA reads as TGTGCCAGCAGCTCCGGGACAGGGGTCGAGACCCAGTACTTC.

This clone was counted only a few times. The V and J genes are TRBV2 and TRBJ1-3; possible D gene TRBD1, 6 bases. With 5 bases removed from V and 2 bases from J, the gap between germline ends came to 13 bases. The CDR3 totals 15 residues. Germline V gene lookup returns CDR1 SNHLY and CDR2 FYNNEI. CDR3 protein: CASSQGPGAGNTIYF. For the CDR3, the DNA is TGTGCCAGCAGTCAGGGACCAGGGGCTGGAAACACCATATATTTT.

V usage is TRBV5-1 and J usage is TRBJ2-7, with 7 bases fitting TRBD1. Germline loops: CDR1 SGHRS, CDR2 YFSETQ. Trimming removed 3 bases from V and 0 bases from J; junction bases left unmatched: 3. The CDR3 consists of 14 residues. The CDR3 DNA is TGCGCCAGCAGCTCTTCAGGGGGCTCCTACGAGCAGTACTTC. Amino acid sequence: CASSSSGGSYEQYF.

This sequence joins TRBV9 and TRBJ2-5; D might be TRBD2 (5 bases). Germline V lookup: CDR1 SGDLS, CDR2 YYNGEE. The CDR3 runs 15 residues. The ends were cut back, 0 bases at V and 4 bases at J, with 13 bases in the middle. CDR3 in DNA: TGTGCCAGCAGCGTAGCCGCGGGCAGAGGAGAGACCCAGTACTTC. Translation gives CASSVAAGRGETQYF.

The chain carries TRBV7-2 and TRBJ2-7; TRBD2 matches at 7 bases. CDR3 length: 16 amino acids. The J segment lost 3 bases and the V segment lost 5 bases, leaving 13 bases of the junction unmatched. CDR1 SGHTA and CDR2 FQGNSA come from the germline V gene. This CDR3 reads CASSALSLAGDYEQYF. CDR3 DNA: TGTGCCAGCAGCGCGCTTTCTCTCGCGGGAGACTACGAGCAGTACTTC.

In this sample, this clone turned up a few times. The chain has TRBV29-1 and TRBJ1-1; no reliable D call. Trimming took off 7 bases at V and 1 base at J, with 7 bases between the two ends. Germline values: CDR1 SQVTM, CDR2 ANQGSEA. The CDR3 has 11 residues. CDR3 bases: TGCAGCGCGTGCAGGAACACTGAAGCTTTCTTT. As protein: CSACRNTEAFF.

The V and J genes are TRBV21-1 and TRBJ1-5. TRBV21-1 is a pseudogene locus. The CDR3 consists of 16 residues. CDR3 coding DNA: TGTGCCAGCCGAGGGCAACAGTTCTATAGCAATCAGCCCCAGCATTTT. This sequence encodes CASRGQQFYSNQPQHF.

The chain has TRBV15 and TRBJ2-7; weak D call: TRBD2 (7 bases). Germline V gene lookup returns CDR1 LNHNV and CDR2 YYDKDF (reference sequence). The V and J ends lost 4 bases and 5 bases respectively, with 18 bases between them. The CDR3 runs to 15 residues. The chain's CDR3 is CATSTPGGGLDEQYF. CDR3 DNA: TGTGCCACCAGCACTCCTGGGGGGGGGCTCGACGAGCAGTACTTC.

A few counts support this clone. This rearrangement joins TRBV9 to TRBJ2-3; TRBD2 aligns across 12 bases. Trimming took 0 bases from V and 4 from J; bases not matched to a gene: 12. This CDR3 region has 19 residues. Germline CDR1 reads SGDLS; CDR2 reads YYNGEE. The CDR3 DNA is TGTGCCAGCAGCGTAGGGCCCCCCGGACTAGCGGGGCGGGCAGATACGCAGTATTTT. Translated: CASSVGPPGLAGRADTQYF.

This chain joins TRBV5-6 and TRBJ2-5; 9 bases are shared with TRBD2. Germline-derived CDR1 and CDR2 are SGHDT and YYEEEE. This CDR3 contains 15 residues. V lost 0 bases, J lost 4 bases, and 4 bases stayed unmatched. The CDR3 nucleotides read TGTGCCAGCAGCTTGGGCGGGGGGGTGAGAGAGACCCAGTACTTC. Translation gives CASSLGGGVRETQYF.

The J gene is TRBJ1-2, the V gene TRBV7-9; 7 bases fit TRBD1. The germline V gene has CDR1 SEHNR and CDR2 FQNEAQ (reference sequence). With V trimmed by 5 bases and J by 8 bases, 8 bases remained unmatched. The CDR3 is 13 amino acids. CDR3 sequence reads: CASSGGGSSGYTF. As DNA, the CDR3 is TGTGCCAGCAGCGGAGGGGGCTCTAGCGGCTACACCTTC. The full variable domain, completed using reference TRBV7-9 and TRBJ1-2, is DTGVSQNPRHKITKRGQNVTFRCDPISEHNRLYWYRQTLGQGPEFLTYFQNEAQLEKSRLLSDRFSAERPKGSFSTLEIQRTEQGDSAMYLCASSGGGSSGYTFGSGTRLTVV.

V is TRBV11-1 and J is TRBJ2-1; TRBD1 agrees at 8 bases. The V segment lost 1 base and the J segment 5 bases; nucleotides outside the gene matches: 10. CDR1 is SGHAT, CDR2 FQDESV, per germline (reference sequence). This CDR3 region has 17 residues. The CDR3 nucleotides are TGTGCCAGCAGCTTAGGGGTTTCGGACAGGGAGAACAATGAGCAGTTCTTC. Protein: CASSLGVSDRENNEQFF.

The chain uses TRBV9 and TRBJ1-5, with TRBD1 as a possible D gene (6 bases). The V end lost 3 bases, the J end lost 8 bases, and 18 bases lay between the germline ends. CDR3 length: 15 residues. Germline V gene sequence: CDR1 SGDLS, CDR2 YYNGEE. The CDR3 is CASSEGGGDSKPQHF. The CDR3 DNA is TGTGCCAGCAGCGAGGGGGGGGGAGACAGCAAGCCCCAGCATTTT.

This rearrangement joins TRBV19 to TRBJ1-3; unclear D gene. The V gene lost 3 bases and the J gene lost 0 bases, with 6 bases spanning the gap. Germline V gene data show CDR1 as LNHDA and CDR2 as SQIVND (reference sequence). This CDR3 spans 14 amino acids. CDR3 nucleotide sequence: TGTGCCAGTAGTATCAGTGGCTCTGGAAACACCATATATTTT. Translation gives CASSISGSGNTIYF.

This CDR3 is CAWMKTDFNGYTF. In DNA form, the CDR3 reads TGTGCCTGGATGAAGACAGATTTCAATGGCTACACCTTC. The rearrangement links TRBV30 to TRBJ1-2; possibly TRBD1 for D (5 bases). Trimming pared 4 bases from V and 6 bases from J, leaving 15 bases between. The V gene's germline CDR1 is GTSNPN and CDR2 SVGIG (reference sequence). The CDR3 is 13 amino acids.

The gene calls are TRBV19 and TRBJ1-2; possible D gene TRBD1, 6 bases. Germline values: CDR1 LNHDA, CDR2 SQIVND (reference sequence). Trimming cost V 11 bases and J 8 bases, with 21 bases left between them. The CDR3 runs 13 residues. CDR3 bases: TGTGCCTCAGTAAATCCCGCAGGGGTAGGCTACACCTTC. Translation: CASVNPAGVGYTF.

The CDR3 region is CASSYSGSSYNEQFF. The CDR3, as DNA: TGCGCCAGCAGCTACAGCGGAAGCTCCTACAATGAGCAGTTCTTC. The rearrangement joins TRBV5-1 to TRBJ2-1; weak D call: TRBD2 (5 bases). In germline, CDR1 is SGHRS, CDR2 YFSETQ. The germline V and J ends were trimmed by 3 bases and 0 bases, with 10 bases remaining between them. The CDR3 has 15 residues.

This sequence joins TRBV7-2 and TRBJ2-2, with TRBD1 as a possible D gene (6 bases). Trimming shortened V by 3 bases and J by 0 bases, and 11 bases separated the two germline ends. CDR3 size: 16 residues. CDR1 is SGHTA, CDR2 FQGNSA, per germline. CDR3 amino acids: CASSFGQISNTGELFF. The CDR3 DNA follows: TGTGCCAGCAGCTTCGGACAGATATCGAACACCGGGGAGCTGTTTTTT.

The CDR3 DNA is TGTGCCAGCAGCCCGGGATCAAGCAATCAGCCCCAGCATTTT. Its protein product is CASSPGSSNQPQHF. This chain joins TRBV27 and TRBJ1-5; unclear D gene. V lost 6 bases and J 1 base, leaving 10 bases between the germline ends. The CDR3 is 14 amino acids. CDR1 is MNHEY, CDR2 SMNVEV, per germline (reference sequence).

This clone was observed a single time. The chain recombines TRBV5-1 with TRBJ2-3; D unresolved. The CDR3 loop spans 14 amino acids. V lost 0 bases and J 1 base, leaving 6 bases between the germline ends. CDR1 is SGHRS and CDR2 is YFSETQ in the germline V gene. CDR3 DNA sequence: TGCGCCAGCAGCTTGGTGCAGGGCACAGATACGCAGTATTTT. This encodes CASSLVQGTDTQYF.